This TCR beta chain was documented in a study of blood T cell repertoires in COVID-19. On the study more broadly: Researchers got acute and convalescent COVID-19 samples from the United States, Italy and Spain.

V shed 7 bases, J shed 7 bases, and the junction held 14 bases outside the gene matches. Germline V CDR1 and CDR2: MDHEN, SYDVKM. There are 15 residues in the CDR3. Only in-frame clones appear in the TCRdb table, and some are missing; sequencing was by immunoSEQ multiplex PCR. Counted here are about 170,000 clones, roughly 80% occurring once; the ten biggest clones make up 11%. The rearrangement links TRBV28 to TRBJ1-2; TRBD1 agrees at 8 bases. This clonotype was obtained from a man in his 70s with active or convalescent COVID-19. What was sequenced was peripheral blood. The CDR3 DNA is TGTGCCAGCACCTATGAGGTCCAGGGGGCTTTTGGCTACACCTTC. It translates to CASTYEVQGAFGYTF.